This T cell receptor (beta chain) was captured by sequencing in a study of blood T cell repertoires in COVID-19. Study as a whole: Sources were T cells, B-cell-depleted T cells, or PBMCs; the material itself was cDNA or gDNA.

There are 15 residues in the CDR3. Per germline, CDR1 SGHTA and CDR2 FQGTGA. Trimming stripped 1 base from V and 0 bases from J, with 6 bases between. Patients from Seattle were sampled longitudinally, starting during active infection. Only a few counts were recorded for this clone. Study processing details: Amplified reference gene primers provided the basis for estimating nucleated cell counts. Profiled with immunoSEQ multiplex PCR; TCRdb holds only in-frame clones, not every one. Clone size and the V and J calls come from that table; the DNA yielded D and trimming. The sample contains almost 400,000 clones, around 87% of which appear only once.

V gene TRBV7-3 combines with J gene TRBJ2-2; no reliable D call. This receptor was identified in a woman aged 55-70 years with COVID-19, enrolled during active disease. Specimen: peripheral blood. The CDR3 bases are TGTGCCAGCAGCTTAATGGAGACGAACACCGGGGAGCTGTTTTTT. This gives the protein CASSLMETNTGELFF.